This TCR beta chain was recorded in a study of molecular identifiers for immune sequencing clone quantification. In the case of this clonotype: Its specificity is not known.

Preparation of naive CD8 libraries involved roughly 19,000 to 1,100,000 sorted cells and 10%, 30% or 50% RNA. Trimming pared 6 bases from V and 2 bases from J, leaving 17 bases between. This CDR3 contains 15 residues. CDR1 SNHLY and CDR2 FYNNEI come from the germline V gene. Study-level points and caveats: Clones exceeding 20 RNA copies carried over 98% of effector molecules but under 1% of naive-cell molecules. Highly expanded clone sizes could be underestimated by identical TCR molecules sharing a barcode.

Previously described methods and listed TCR primers produced bulk TCR libraries. TCRdb fed the PCR reads into MiXCR, producing one record per CDR3 protein. The sample gives under 800,000 distinct CDR3 sequences, 25% of which show up once; 0.78% is in the top ten. Sample: naive CD8+ T cells from blood, with Jurkat cell RNA spiked in. The subset here: FACS-sorted CD8+CD4-CCR7+CD45RA+ naive T cells. This sequence was found in a human donor in good health. Some libraries in this study had Jurkat cell RNA spiked in. The chain combines TRBV2 with TRBJ2-7; D call uncertain. Here the CDR3 reads CASSAPGVYPYEQYF. CDR3 in DNA: TGTGCCAGCAGCGCCCCTGGGGTCTATCCCTACGAGCAGTACTTC.